Each of the 17 T cell receptor beta chains below was sequenced from the same sample in a study of blood T cells in healthy people across ages. A sample-barcoded 5' primer and a J-beta primer mix were used in a second PCR of roughly 6 to 11 cycles. TCRdb independently ran MiXCR on the 5' RACE reads; one entry per CDR3 protein. The repertoire holds hundreds of thousands of distinct CDR3 sequences, with roughly 50% as singletons. Sequenced sample: blood. These receptor sequences come from a man aged 30 to 45 in good health.

The genes are TRBV7-2 and TRBJ2-2; the D is unclear. Between the trimmed V and J ends, which lost 6 bases and 6 bases, there was a span of 17 bases. Germline values: CDR1 SGHTA, CDR2 FQGNSA. This CDR3 is 15 amino acids long. The CDR3, as DNA: TGTGCCAGCAGGGCCGGGCCTGAAAAGGCCGGGGAGCTGTTTTTT. Translating gives CASRAGPEKAGELFF.

The J gene is TRBJ2-5, the V gene TRBV29-1; D not certain. V was pared by 8 bases and J by 5 bases, with 12 bases between. Germline CDR1 and CDR2: SQVTM and ANQGSEA. The CDR3 sequence is 11 residues long. DNA of the CDR3: TGCAGCTTCAACCGCCAGGAGACCCAGTACTTC. It specifies CSFNRQETQYF.

The chain uses TRBV15 and TRBJ2-7; 9 bases line up with TRBD1. With 6 bases clipped from V and 2 bases from J, the junction kept 8 bases outside the gene matches. The germline gives CDR1 LNHNV, CDR2 YYDKDF (reference sequence). The CDR3 consists of 15 residues. Here the CDR3 DNA reads TGTGCCACCAGGGCAACGAGGGACAGGGCCTACGAGCAGTACTTC. Translation gives CATRATRDRAYEQYF.

This chain connects TRBV12-3 or TRBV12-4 to TRBJ1-4; 8 bases align to TRBD1. The CDR3 length is 16 residues. The V gene end was trimmed by 2 bases and the J gene end by 6 bases; junction bases not matched to a gene: 8. For the CDR3, the DNA is TGTGCCAGCAGTTTATGGTCAGACAGGGGAGATGAAAAACTGTTTTTT. Encoded protein: CASSLWSDRGDEKLFF.

Only a few counts were recorded for this clonotype. The rearrangement links TRBV7-2 to TRBJ2-5, with D possibly being TRBD2 (7 bases). V lost 5 bases and J 4 bases, leaving 26 bases between the germline ends. Germline lookup yields CDR1 SGHTA and CDR2 FQGNSA. This CDR3 comprises 18 residues. The CDR3 DNA reads TGTGCCAGCAGCCCTCTAGCCCTTTCCCTAGGGGGGGGAGAGACCCAGTACTTC. Translating it yields CASSPLALSLGGGETQYF.

The chain couples TRBV7-9 to TRBJ1-4; a weak D match, TRBD1 (5 bases). The CDR3 covers 16 residues. The V end was cut by 0 bases, the J end by 4 bases, with 12 bases between. CDR1 and CDR2 (germline): SEHNR, FQNEAQ (reference sequence). The chain's CDR3 is CASSLAGGADNEKLFF. The DNA for the CDR3 is TGTGCCAGCAGCTTAGCCGGCGGGGCAGATAATGAAAAACTGTTTTTT.

The chain couples TRBV7-6 to TRBJ2-2; 10 bases are shared with TRBD2. This CDR3 region has 16 residues. V trimming: 3 bases; J trimming: 1 base; junction bases outside the gene matches: 2. Germline values: CDR1 SGHVS, CDR2 FNYEAQ. This CDR3 reads CASSLGLAKNTGELFF. CDR3 nucleotide sequence: TGTGCCAGCAGCTTGGGACTAGCGAAGAACACCGGGGAGCTGTTTTTT.

The chain is built from TRBV9 and TRBJ2-3; D uncertain. Germline V gene data show CDR1 as SGDLS and CDR2 as YYNGEE. The CDR3 has 13 residues. V was pared by 2 bases and J by 1 base, with 5 bases between. The CDR3 here is CASSVLGTDTQYF. The CDR3 coding sequence is TGTGCCAGCAGCGTGCTGGGCACAGATACGCAGTATTTT.

This clonotype was counted only a few times. The chain employs TRBV6-2 or TRBV6-3 and TRBJ2-5; D is unclear. V was shortened by 7 bases and J by 4 bases, with 10 bases between the two germline ends. This CDR3 region has 12 residues. In germline, CDR1 is MNHEY, CDR2 SVGEGT. Here the CDR3 DNA reads TGTGCCAGCACGGCGTGGGGAGAGACCCAGTACTTC. Its protein product is CASTAWGETQYF.

The chain joins TRBV10-3 to TRBJ1-2; D might be TRBD1 (6 bases). V lost 3 bases and J lost 8, with 13 bases in between. Germline-derived CDR1 and CDR2 are ENHRY and SYGVKD. The CDR3 length is 13 residues. The CDR3 sequence is CAISDRGPEGYTF. CDR3 coding DNA: TGTGCCATCAGTGACCGGGGGCCGGAAGGCTACACCTTC.

V usage is TRBV29-1 and J usage is TRBJ1-1, with 7 bases aligning to TRBD1. Trimming cost V 5 bases and J 4 bases; bases outside gene matches: 10. This CDR3 is 14 amino acids long. CDR1 SQVTM and CDR2 ANQGSEA come from the germline V gene. The chain's CDR3 is CSVLTGEGSTEAFF. For the CDR3, the DNA is TGCAGCGTTTTAACAGGGGAAGGGAGCACTGAAGCTTTCTTT. Together with reference TRBV29-1 and TRBJ1-1, the CDR3 gives the full variable domain: SAVISQKPSRDICQRGTSLTIQCQVDSQVTMMFWYRQQPGQSLTLIATANQGSEATYESGFVIDKFPISRPNLTFSTLTVSNMSPEDSSIYLCSVLTGEGSTEAFFGQGTRLTVV.

The chain recombines TRBV6-5 with TRBJ2-5; D remains unclear. CDR1 and CDR2 (germline): MNHEY, SVGAGI. The V end lost 5 bases, the J end lost 2 bases, and 12 bases lay between the germline ends. This CDR3 contains 14 residues. This CDR3 is CASSRSRGQETQYF. CDR3 nucleotides: TGTGCCAGCAGTCGCTCTAGAGGTCAAGAGACCCAGTACTTC.

In its sample, this clonotype was seen a few times. The V call is TRBV5-1, the J call TRBJ2-7; D may correspond to TRBD1 or TRBD2 (5 bases each). CDR1 and CDR2 from the germline V gene are SGHRS and YFSETQ. The CDR3 loop spans 15 amino acids. V lost 3 bases and J lost 0, with 13 bases in between. The CDR3 is CASSWGPSLSYEQYF. CDR3 in DNA: TGCGCCAGCAGCTGGGGACCGAGCCTCTCCTACGAGCAGTACTTC.

This clonotype was detected a few times. The rearrangement joins TRBV4-2 to TRBJ2-7; tentatively, D is TRBD1 (6 bases). CDR1 and CDR2 from the germline V gene are LGHNA and YNFKEQ. The CDR3 covers 15 residues. Trimming cost V 1 base and J 3 bases, with 13 bases left between them. CDR3 nucleotides: TGTGCCAGCAGCCAAGTTTGGGGGCTCCGCTACGAGCAGTACTTC. This translates into CASSQVWGLRYEQYF.

The V gene is TRBV18, the J gene TRBJ2-4; 8 nucleotides match TRBD1. The assigned J gene may be wrong: the sequence end matches TRBJ2-7 better. This CDR3 has 15 residues. Germline loops: CDR1 KGHSH, CDR2 LQKENI. The CDR3 spells CASSPLGTGAYEQYF. The DNA for the CDR3 is TGTGCCAGCTCACCATTGGGGACAGGAGCCTACGAGCAGTACTTC.

Written as DNA, the CDR3 is TGCAGTGCTAGAGCGGGGACGGGACTAATAAACACAGATACGCAGTATTTT. It specifies CSARAGTGLINTDTQYF. The rearrangement joins TRBV20-1 to TRBJ2-3, with 7 bases lining up with TRBD2. The CDR3 covers 17 residues. The germline V gene encodes CDR1 DFQATT and CDR2 SNEGSKA (reference sequence). With V trimmed by 1 base and J by 2 bases, 12 bases remained unmatched.

This clonotype has only a few counts. CDR3 amino acids: CASSGGGARDEQFF. DNA of the CDR3: TGTGCCAGCAGTGGCGGGGGGGCCCGGGATGAGCAGTTCTTC. The V call is TRBV25-1, the J call TRBJ2-1; TRBD2 aligns across 9 bases. Germline V gene sequence: CDR1 MGHDK, CDR2 SYGVNS. CDR3 length: 14 residues. J lost 8 bases, V lost 4 bases, and 6 bases had no gene match.